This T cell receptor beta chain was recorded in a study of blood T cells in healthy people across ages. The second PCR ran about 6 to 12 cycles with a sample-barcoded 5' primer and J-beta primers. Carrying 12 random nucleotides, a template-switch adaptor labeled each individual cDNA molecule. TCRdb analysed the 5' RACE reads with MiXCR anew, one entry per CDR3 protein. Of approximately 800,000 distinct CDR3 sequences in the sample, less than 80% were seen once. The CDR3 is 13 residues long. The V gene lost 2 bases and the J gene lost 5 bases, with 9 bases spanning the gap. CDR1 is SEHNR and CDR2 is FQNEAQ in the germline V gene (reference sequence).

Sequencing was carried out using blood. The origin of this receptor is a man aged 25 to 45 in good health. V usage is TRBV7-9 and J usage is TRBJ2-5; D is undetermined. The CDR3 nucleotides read TGTGCCAGCAGCTTACGTCGTGGGGAGACCCAGTACTTC. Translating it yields CASSLRRGETQYF.